The rows below give T cell receptor beta chains drawn from one sample of a study of EBV T-cell therapy then PD-1 blockade in nasopharyngeal carcinoma. Some clones are missing from TCRdb's copy, which holds only in-frame ones; the method was immunoSEQ multiplex PCR. The sample has approximately 21,000 clones, over 75% seen once. These receptors' targets are unknown. Sequencing was performed on CD8+ T cells from blood, taken at roughly day 65 from a patient whose treatment included autologous EBV-specific T cells and nivolumab. These receptors all come from a middle-aged man with nasopharyngeal carcinoma. The CDR3 runs from the conserved cysteine through the conserved F or W. The D gene is left open where the match is weak. Where a row states a size, it is once, few, many or the class of an expanded clone; other rows omit it.

v_call: TRBV7-9; j_call: TRBJ2-7; clone_size: .; d_call: .; cdr3_aa: CASSLGGRRGSSYEQYF; cdr3_nt: TGTGCCAGCAGCTTAGGGGGTCGACGGGGTAGCTCCTACGAGCAGTACTTC
v_call: TRBV7-8; j_call: TRBJ2-3; clone_size: .; d_call: .; cdr3_aa: CASSLGSPADTQYF; cdr3_nt: TGTGCCAGCAGCTTGGGGTCCCCAGCAGATACGCAGTATTTT
v_call: TRBV28; j_call: TRBJ1-1; clone_size: .; d_call: TRBD1; cdr3_aa: CASSRTGGPEAFF; cdr3_nt: TGTGCCAGCAGCCGCACAGGGGGCCCTGAAGCTTTCTTT
v_call: TRBV9; j_call: TRBJ2-1; clone_size: .; d_call: TRBD2; cdr3_aa: CASSVVPGGSYNEQFF; cdr3_nt: TGTGCCAGCAGCGTAGTTCCGGGGGGGTCCTACAATGAGCAGTTCTTC
v_call: TRBV6-1; j_call: TRBJ1-3; clone_size: .; d_call: .; cdr3_aa: CASSDTSSGNTIYF; cdr3_nt: TGTGCCAGCAGTGACACGAGCTCTGGAAACACCATATATTTT
v_call: TRBV4-2; j_call: TRBJ2-3; clone_size: .; d_call: .; cdr3_aa: CASSREAGATDTQYF; cdr3_nt: TGTGCCAGCAGCCGGGAGGCGGGGGCCACAGATACGCAGTATTTT
v_call: TRBV25-1; j_call: TRBJ1-6; clone_size: .; d_call: .; cdr3_aa: CASSEHSDNSPLHF; cdr3_nt: TGTGCCTCCTCGGAACACAGCGATAATTCACCCCTCCACTTT
v_call: TRBV7-2; j_call: TRBJ1-2; clone_size: .; d_call: .; cdr3_aa: CASSPSAGAGGPYGYTF; cdr3_nt: TGTGCCAGCAGCCCCTCGGCCGGGGCAGGAGGCCCCTATGGCTACACCTTC
v_call: TRBV27; j_call: TRBJ2-2; clone_size: .; d_call: .; cdr3_aa: CASRVINTGELFF; cdr3_nt: TGTGCCAGCAGGGTTATAAACACCGGGGAGCTGTTTTTT
v_call: TRBV6-6; j_call: TRBJ2-7; clone_size: few; d_call: TRBD1; cdr3_aa: CASSLTGDEQYF; cdr3_nt: TGTGCCAGCAGCCTAACAGGGGACGAGCAGTACTTC
v_call: TRBV6-4; j_call: TRBJ2-7; clone_size: .; d_call: .; cdr3_aa: CASSPISGRRNYEQYF; cdr3_nt: TGTGCCAGCAGCCCCATCTCGGGGCGGAGAAACTACGAGCAGTACTTC
v_call: TRBV6-5; j_call: TRBJ1-1; clone_size: .; d_call: .; cdr3_aa: CASSPRGGRTEAFF; cdr3_nt: TGTGCCAGCAGTCCCCGTGGGGGGCGGACTGAAGCTTTCTTT
v_call: TRBV3-1/TRBV3-2; j_call: TRBJ2-1; clone_size: once; d_call: .; cdr3_aa: CASSLGPWEFF; cdr3_nt: TGTGCCAGCAGCCTTGGGCCCTGGGAGTTCTTC
v_call: TRBV4-1; j_call: TRBJ2-5; clone_size: .; d_call: .; cdr3_aa: CASSQEPRFTETQYF; cdr3_nt: TGCGCCAGCAGCCAAGAACCACGTTTTACAGAGACCCAGTACTTC
v_call: TRBV7-9; j_call: TRBJ2-7; clone_size: .; d_call: TRBD1; cdr3_aa: CASSLAGTGEGDEQYF; cdr3_nt: TGTGCCAGCAGCCTCGCCGGGACAGGGGAAGGAGACGAGCAGTACTTC
v_call: TRBV6-2/TRBV6-3; j_call: TRBJ1-5; clone_size: few; d_call: .; cdr3_aa: CASSYGDRSNQPQHF; cdr3_nt: TGTGCCAGCAGTTACGGGGATCGGAGCAATCAGCCCCAGCATTTT
v_call: TRBV7-2; j_call: TRBJ2-3; clone_size: .; d_call: TRBD2; cdr3_aa: CASSPVAGGGVDTQYF; cdr3_nt: TGTGCCAGCAGCCCGGTAGCGGGGGGAGGTGTAGATACGCAGTATTTT
v_call: TRBV19; j_call: TRBJ1-1; clone_size: .; d_call: .; cdr3_aa: CASSIPFSATEAFF; cdr3_nt: TGTGCCAGTAGTATTCCGTTCAGCGCCACTGAAGCTTTCTTT
v_call: TRBV14; j_call: TRBJ2-4; clone_size: .; d_call: .; cdr3_aa: CASSQPRGGAKNIQYF; cdr3_nt: TGTGCCAGCAGCCAACCCCGTGGGGGAGCCAAAAACATTCAGTACTTC
v_call: TRBV12-3/TRBV12-4; j_call: TRBJ2-1; clone_size: few; d_call: .; cdr3_aa: CASSPSRTGEFF; cdr3_nt: TGTGCCAGCAGTCCCTCGAGGACGGGGGAGTTCTTC
v_call: TRBV9; j_call: TRBJ1-4; clone_size: .; d_call: TRBD1; cdr3_aa: CASSLRQGATNEKLFF; cdr3_nt: TGTGCCAGCAGCTTGAGACAGGGCGCAACTAATGAAAAACTGTTTTTT
v_call: TRBV10-1; j_call: TRBJ2-1; clone_size: .; d_call: TRBD2; cdr3_aa: CASSKTSLAGGPRNEQFF; cdr3_nt: TGCGCCAGCAGCAAGACATCGCTAGCGGGGGGGCCTAGGAATGAGCAGTTCTTC
v_call: TRBV15; j_call: TRBJ2-6; clone_size: .; d_call: .; cdr3_aa: CATSRDRGSGANVLTF; cdr3_nt: TGTGCCACCAGCAGAGATCGGGGGTCTGGGGCCAACGTCCTGACTTTC
v_call: TRBV5-1; j_call: TRBJ2-2; clone_size: .; d_call: .; cdr3_aa: CASSPAPGNTGELFF; cdr3_nt: TGCGCCAGCAGCCCCGCTCCAGGGAACACCGGGGAGCTGTTTTTT
v_call: TRBV5-5; j_call: TRBJ2-1; clone_size: .; d_call: .; cdr3_aa: CASSPRTAGTLWEQFF; cdr3_nt: TGTGCCAGCAGCCCACGGACAGCAGGGACTTTGTGGGAGCAGTTCTTC
v_call: TRBV27; j_call: TRBJ2-6; clone_size: .; d_call: .; cdr3_aa: CASSLTTGANVLTF; cdr3_nt: TGTGCCAGCAGTTTAACCACTGGGGCCAACGTCCTGACTTTC
v_call: TRBV9; j_call: TRBJ2-3; clone_size: .; d_call: .; cdr3_aa: CASSPRPGLYYTDTQYF; cdr3_nt: TGTGCCAGCAGCCCCAGACCGGGCCTATACTACACAGATACGCAGTATTTT
v_call: TRBV19; j_call: TRBJ2-5; clone_size: .; d_call: TRBD2; cdr3_aa: CASSHLAGGQETQYF; cdr3_nt: TGTGCCAGTAGTCACCTAGCGGGGGGACAGGAGACCCAGTACTTC
v_call: TRBV28; j_call: TRBJ2-7; clone_size: .; d_call: TRBD1; cdr3_aa: CAISITGESYEQYF; cdr3_nt: TGTGCCATTTCTATAACAGGGGAGTCCTACGAGCAGTACTTC
v_call: TRBV27; j_call: TRBJ2-6; clone_size: .; d_call: .; cdr3_aa: CASSLKGRRGSGANVLTF; cdr3_nt: TGTGCCAGCAGTTTAAAGGGCCGAAGGGGCTCTGGGGCCAACGTCCTGACTTTC
v_call: TRBV7-9; j_call: TRBJ2-1; clone_size: .; d_call: TRBD1; cdr3_aa: CASSHRDRGSAEQFF; cdr3_nt: TGTGCCAGCAGCCACCGGGACAGGGGATCCGCTGAGCAGTTCTTC
v_call: TRBV25-1; j_call: TRBJ1-6; clone_size: .; d_call: TRBD1; cdr3_aa: CASSGLGTGDNNSPLHF; cdr3_nt: TGTGCCAGCAGTGGCTTGGGGACAGGGGATAATAATTCACCCCTCCACTTT
v_call: TRBV4-3; j_call: TRBJ1-2; clone_size: .; d_call: .; cdr3_aa: CASSQDAGGLYGYTF; cdr3_nt: TGCGCCAGCAGCCAAGATGCTGGGGGGCTGTATGGCTACACCTTC
v_call: TRBV6-4; j_call: TRBJ2-1; clone_size: .; d_call: TRBD2; cdr3_aa: CASSDSPAGGRYNEQFF; cdr3_nt: TGTGCCAGCAGTGACTCACCGGCGGGGGGCCGTTACAATGAGCAGTTCTTC
v_call: TRBV7-2; j_call: TRBJ1-1; clone_size: .; d_call: TRBD1; cdr3_aa: CASSLSGQGNTEAFF; cdr3_nt: TGTGCCAGCAGCTTATCGGGACAGGGGAACACTGAAGCTTTCTTT
v_call: TRBV5-3; j_call: TRBJ1-5; clone_size: .; d_call: TRBD1; cdr3_aa: CARSLELYRGNLCQPQHF; cdr3_nt: TGTGCCAGAAGCTTGGAACTTTACAGGGGGAATCTGTGTCAGCCCCAGCATTTT
v_call: TRBV4-3; j_call: TRBJ1-1; clone_size: few; d_call: .; cdr3_aa: CASSQALFSGTEAFF; cdr3_nt: TGCGCCAGCAGCCAAGCCCTTTTCTCAGGCACTGAAGCTTTCTTT
v_call: TRBV5-4; j_call: TRBJ1-3; clone_size: .; d_call: .; cdr3_aa: CASSLGGGPISGNTIYF; cdr3_nt: TGTGCCAGCAGCTTGGGTGGAGGGCCTATCTCTGGAAACACCATATATTTT
v_call: TRBV29-1; j_call: TRBJ1-1; clone_size: .; d_call: .; cdr3_aa: CSVEWGHLPEAFF; cdr3_nt: TGCAGCGTTGAATGGGGACATTTACCTGAAGCTTTCTTT
v_call: TRBV28; j_call: TRBJ2-7; clone_size: .; d_call: .; cdr3_aa: CASSLFPGLYEQYF; cdr3_nt: TGTGCCAGCAGTTTATTCCCTGGGCTCTACGAGCAGTACTTC
v_call: TRBV4-1; j_call: TRBJ1-3; clone_size: once; d_call: .; cdr3_aa: CASSQRMPGLGNTIYF; cdr3_nt: TGCGCCAGCAGCCAACGGATGCCGGGTCTTGGAAACACCATATATTTT
v_call: TRBV5-4; j_call: TRBJ1-1; clone_size: few; d_call: .; cdr3_aa: CASSFRGGETEAFF; cdr3_nt: TGTGCCAGCAGCTTCCGGGGTGGGGAGACTGAAGCTTTCTTT
v_call: TRBV29-1; j_call: TRBJ1-2; clone_size: once; d_call: .; cdr3_aa: CSGHGGADYGYTF; cdr3_nt: TGCAGCGGTCACGGGGGCGCGGACTATGGCTACACCTTC
v_call: TRBV23-1; j_call: TRBJ2-2; clone_size: once; d_call: .; cdr3_aa: CASSQGAGRENTGELFF; cdr3_nt: TGCGCCAGCAGTCAAGGTGCTGGCAGGGAAAACACCGGGGAGCTGTTTTTT
v_call: TRBV12-1; j_call: TRBJ1-4; clone_size: .; d_call: .; cdr3_aa: CASSFGLDREGEKLFF; cdr3_nt: TGTGCCAGCAGCTTTGGGTTAGACAGGGAAGGTGAAAAACTGTTTTTT
v_call: TRBV29-1; j_call: TRBJ1-1; clone_size: few; d_call: .; cdr3_aa: CSVEEGNSVNTEAFF; cdr3_nt: TGCAGCGTTGAAGAAGGGAACAGCGTGAACACTGAAGCTTTCTTT
v_call: TRBV5-1; j_call: TRBJ2-7; clone_size: .; d_call: .; cdr3_aa: CASSLLSPVYEQYF; cdr3_nt: TGCGCCAGCAGCTTGCTCTCCCCAGTCTACGAGCAGTACTTC
v_call: TRBV6-4; j_call: TRBJ2-5; clone_size: few; d_call: .; cdr3_aa: CASSEREQETQYF; cdr3_nt: TGTGCCAGCAGTGAGAGGGAGCAAGAGACCCAGTACTTC
v_call: TRBV7-9; j_call: TRBJ2-2; clone_size: once; d_call: .; cdr3_aa: CASSSSTGELFF; cdr3_nt: TGTGCCAGCAGCTCAAGCACCGGGGAGCTGTTTTTT
v_call: TRBV28; j_call: TRBJ2-3; clone_size: .; d_call: .; cdr3_aa: CASSSSRGPVPDTQYF; cdr3_nt: TGTGCCAGCAGTTCCTCCAGAGGTCCCGTCCCAGATACGCAGTATTTT